The 19 T cell receptor beta chains below come from one sample, sequenced in a study of T-cell reconstitution after alpha-beta-depleted transplantation in children. The TCRbeta library was prepared with unique molecular identifiers. TCRdb used MiXCR to reprocess the PCR reads, holding one entry per CDR3 protein. This sample has 220,000 or so distinct CDR3 sequences, with roughly 8.2% found just once. Specimen: PBMCs, mostly from graft donor cells, collected 180 days after TCRalphabeta/CD19-depleted stem cell transplant. Receptor source: a male patient between 10 and 17 years old who had a stem cell transplant for acute lymphoblastic leukemia, so the T cells may come from the graft donor.

This clonotype showed up many times. V is TRBV11-2 and J is TRBJ2-1; D perhaps matches TRBD2 (6 bases). V lost 4 bases and J lost 5, with 15 bases in between. Germline loops: CDR1 SGHAT, CDR2 FQNNGV. The CDR3 is 15 amino acids. CDR3 protein: CASSSTGTFNNEQFF. The CDR3 DNA sequence: TGTGCCAGCAGCTCGACCGGGACTTTCAACAATGAGCAGTTCTTC. Based on the CDR3 plus reference TRBV11-2 and TRBJ2-1, the full variable domain is EAGVAQSPRYKIIEKRQSVAFWCNPISGHATLYWYQQILGQGPKLLIQFQNNGVVDDSQLPKDRFSAERLKGVDSTLKIQPAKLEDSAVYLCASSSTGTFNNEQFFGPGTRLTVL.

This clonotype was recorded many times. The V and J genes are TRBV20-1 and TRBJ2-2; D is unclear. Germline V gives CDR1 DFQATT, CDR2 SNEGSKA (reference sequence). Between the trimmed V and J ends, which lost 5 bases and 4 bases, there was a span of 5 bases. The CDR3 loop spans 11 amino acids. The chain's CDR3 is CSAARTGELFF. For the CDR3, the DNA is TGCAGTGCTGCTCGCACCGGGGAGCTGTTTTTT.

Ten or more counts support this clonotype. The V and J genes are TRBV19 and TRBJ1-2; 10 nucleotides line up with TRBD1. Trimming at V came to 8 bases and at J to 3 bases, leaving 3 bases not matched to a gene. CDR1 is LNHDA, CDR2 SQIVND, per germline (reference sequence). This CDR3 comprises 13 residues. DNA for the CDR3: TGTGCCAGTTCCGGGACAGGGGACTATGGCTACACCTTC. Its translation: CASSGTGDYGYTF. Complete variable domain (other parts from reference TRBV19 and TRBJ1-2): DGGITQSPKYLFRKEGQNVTLSCEQNLNHDAMYWYRQDPGQGLRLIYYSQIVNDFQKGDIAEGYSVSREKKESFPLTVTSAQKNPTAFYLCASSGTGDYGYTFGSGTRLTVV.

This clonotype was seen repeatedly, ten times or more. The V and J genes are TRBV7-9 and TRBJ2-1; D is ambiguous. This CDR3 region has 13 residues. The V end was cut by 5 bases, the J end by 3 bases, with 8 bases between. Looked up from germline, CDR1 is SEHNR and CDR2 is FQNEAQ (reference sequence). The CDR3 region has the DNA TGTGCCAGCAGCCGTCCCAACTACAATGAGCAGTTCTTC. Its protein is CASSRPNYNEQFF.

This clonotype was recorded at least ten times. The chain is built from TRBV18 and TRBJ2-7; 8 bases fit TRBD2. Per germline, CDR1 KGHSH and CDR2 LQKENI. V trimming: 2 bases; J trimming: 3 bases; junction bases outside the gene matches: 6. The CDR3 length is 15 residues. This chain's CDR3 is CASSPERGLFYEQYF. The CDR3 coding sequence is TGTGCCAGCTCACCAGAGCGGGGGTTGTTCTACGAGCAGTACTTC.

Regarding this clonotype: A much larger clone differs by one base, so this may be a read error. The chain recombines TRBV24-1 with TRBJ2-2; D is uncertain. The CDR3 consists of 15 residues. Between the trimmed V and J ends, which lost 2 bases and 2 bases, there was a span of 8 bases. Germline V gene sequence: CDR1 KGHDR, CDR2 SFDVKD. The CDR3 DNA reads as TGTGCCACCAGTGATTCTGAGGCAAACACCGGGGAGCTGTTTTTT. Amino acids: CATSDSEANTGELFF.

This clonotype occurred many times. This chain links TRBV7-9 with TRBJ1-2; no clear D. The V end lost 6 bases, the J end lost 8 bases, and 10 bases lay between the germline ends. This CDR3 comprises 11 residues. In germline, CDR1 is SEHNR, CDR2 FQNEAQ (reference sequence). CDR3 loop: CASRTPGGYTF. CDR3 coding DNA: TGTGCCAGCAGGACACCGGGGGGCTACACCTTC.

This clonotype occurred many times. V usage is TRBV9 and J usage is TRBJ1-1; D not certain. V lost 0 bases and J lost 4, with 13 bases in between. CDR3 length: 15 residues. Germline V gene lookup returns CDR1 SGDLS and CDR2 YYNGEE. The CDR3 spells CASSVGWSGTTEAFF. DNA for the CDR3: TGTGCCAGCAGCGTAGGCTGGTCGGGTACCACTGAAGCTTTCTTT.

This clonotype showed up many times. The genes are TRBV6-5 and TRBJ2-7, with unresolved D. This CDR3 region has 14 residues. V shed 5 bases and J shed 0 bases, with 11 bases lying between them. Germline V lookup: CDR1 MNHEY, CDR2 SVGAGI. As DNA, the CDR3 is TGTGCCAGCAGTCCCCTAGTAGCCTCCTACGAGCAGTACTTC. Its translation is CASSPLVASYEQYF.

This clonotype was seen at least ten times. V usage is TRBV5-1 and J usage is TRBJ2-5; 8 bases map to TRBD2. Per germline, CDR1 SGHRS and CDR2 YFSETQ. V lost 1 base to trimming and J lost 1 base; unmatched junction nucleotides: 6. This CDR3 contains 16 residues. This CDR3 is CASSLFLAGGQETQYF. The CDR3 nucleotides are TGCGCCAGCAGCTTGTTTCTTGCGGGGGGCCAAGAGACCCAGTACTTC.

This clonotype was seen repeatedly, ten times or more. The chain joins TRBV27 to TRBJ1-1, with 9 bases identical to TRBD1. The CDR3 spans 14 residues. V lost 6 bases, J lost 7 bases, and 9 bases stayed unmatched. Germline V lookup: CDR1 MNHEY, CDR2 SMNVEV (reference sequence). CDR3 coding DNA: TGTGCCAGCAGACCGACAGGGGGAGGAAGTGAAGCTTTCTTT. Its protein product is CASRPTGGGSEAFF.

This clonotype was recorded at least ten times. The genes are TRBV6-5 and TRBJ2-2; D is uncertain. The V end lost 4 bases, the J end lost 0 bases, and 6 bases lay between the germline ends. Germline assignment: CDR1 MNHEY and CDR2 SVGAGI. The CDR3 sequence is 14 residues long. The CDR3: CASSSRTNTGELFF. The CDR3 DNA reads TGTGCCAGCAGTTCGAGGACGAACACCGGGGAGCTGTTTTTT.

This clonotype was recorded at least ten times. This CDR3 reads CASSLKGVRQPQHF. The CDR3, as DNA: TGTGCCAGCAGCTTAAAGGGGGTTAGGCAGCCCCAGCATTTT. The genes are TRBV7-8 and TRBJ1-5; tentatively, D is TRBD1 (6 bases). The CDR3 extends over 14 amino acids. Trimming left V 2 bases short and J 7 bases short, with 12 bases between. Germline loops: CDR1 SGHVS, CDR2 FQNEAQ.

Only a few counts were recorded for this clonotype. The gene calls are TRBV23-1 and TRBJ2-5, with D unclear. TRBV23-1 is flagged as an ORF with uncertain function. Trimming left V 0 bases short and J 1 base short, with 18 bases between. This CDR3 is built from 18 residues. The CDR3 protein is CASSQSVIRREVQETQYF. The CDR3, as DNA: TGCGCCAGCAGTCAATCGGTAATAAGACGTGAGGTCCAAGAGACCCAGTACTTC.

This clonotype showed up many times. The rearrangement links TRBV12-3 or TRBV12-4 to TRBJ2-3; TRBD2 matches 9 bases. The junction had 6 bases not matched to a gene; V was cut back by 0 bases and J by 2 bases. The length of the CDR3 is 17 residues. The CDR3 reads CASSLAGRLAATDTQYF. The CDR3, as DNA: TGTGCCAGCAGTTTAGCGGGCAGACTAGCGGCCACAGATACGCAGTATTTT.

In its sample, this clonotype was seen a few times. The V gene is TRBV2, the J gene TRBJ2-1; 7 bases line up with TRBD1. CDR1 is SNHLY and CDR2 is FYNNEI in the germline V gene. V lost 3 bases, J lost 4 bases, and 6 bases stayed unmatched. This CDR3 region has 15 residues. In DNA form, the CDR3 reads TGTGCCAGCAGTGAGTCGGCAGGGGGTTACAATGAGCAGTTCTTC. Translation gives CASSESAGGYNEQFF. The full variable domain, rest sourced from reference TRBV2 and TRBJ2-1, is EPEVTQTPSHQVTQMGQEVILRCVPISNHLYFYWYRQILGQKVEFLVSFYNNEISEKSEIFDDQFSVERPDGSNFTLKIRSTKLEDSAMYFCASSESAGGYNEQFFGPGTRLTVL.

This clonotype was seen many times. The junction and the germline gene differ at one end; a read error may be behind it. This sequence joins TRBV3-1 and TRBJ1-3, with no clear D. CDR3 size: 16 residues. The germline gives CDR1 LGHDT, CDR2 YNNKEL (reference sequence). CDR3 in DNA: TGTGCCAGCAGCCAAGATCGAGGGTTACTCCGAAACTCCATATATTTT. It encodes CASSQDRGLLRNSIYF.

The table lists this clonotype with a few counts. V and J are TRBV27 and TRBJ1-6, with D possibly matching TRBD1 (6 bases). Germline V gene data show CDR1 as MNHEY and CDR2 as SMNVEV (reference sequence). This CDR3 is built from 13 residues. The ends were cut back, 5 bases at V and 8 bases at J, with 10 bases in the middle. CDR3 loop: CASSRWTDSPLHF. The DNA for the CDR3 is TGTGCCAGCAGTCGATGGACAGATTCACCCCTCCACTTT.

This clonotype has a count of ten or more. CDR3: CASSDGLVQFF. Here the CDR3 DNA reads TGTGCCAGCAGCGATGGACTGGTGCAGTTCTTC. This chain connects TRBV3-1 to TRBJ2-1, with a weak D call TRBD2 (5 bases). The CDR3 has 11 residues. Germline CDR1 reads LGHDT; CDR2 reads YNNKEL (reference sequence). V was shortened by 5 bases and J by 12 bases, with 11 bases between the two germline ends.